One and the same sample provided the 30 T cell receptor beta chains below, sequenced in a study of blood T cell repertoires in COVID-19 (TCRdb year 2020). Library construction relied on the immunoSEQ multiplex PCR assay. TCRdb carries this immuneACCESS record with in-frame sequences only. Its versions omit some clonotypes, under half of them owing to an unresolved V gene in the studies checked, with the rest unexplained. The sample table records more than 400,000 clones; about nine tenths of these occur just once. About 0.6% of the sample is held by the ten biggest clonotypes. Material: PBMCs or T cells enriched from blood (not recorded which). These TCRs come from a man younger than 35 who had recovered from COVID-19.

The rearrangement links TRBV12-3 or TRBV12-4 to TRBJ1-1, with TRBD1 identical over 9 bases. Trimming removed 3 bases from V and 6 bases from J; junction bases left unmatched: 2. This CDR3 is built from 13 residues. The CDR3 is CASSFRQGAEAFF. The CDR3 DNA is TGTGCCAGCAGTTTCCGACAGGGGGCTGAAGCTTTCTTT.

The chain has TRBV7-3 and TRBJ1-1, with D unresolved. CDR1 and CDR2 from the germline V gene are SGHTA and FQGTGA. The V and J ends lost 8 bases and 3 bases respectively, with 13 bases between them. The CDR3 has 13 amino acids. As DNA, the CDR3 is TGTGCCAGCCGACGTTTCGGGGACACTGAAGCTTTCTTT. Amino acids: CASRRFGDTEAFF.

This rearrangement joins TRBV15 to TRBJ1-2, with D tentatively TRBD1 (5 bases). Germline CDR1 reads LNHNV; CDR2 reads YYDKDF (reference sequence). Trimming left V 0 bases short and J 3 bases short, with 17 bases between. The CDR3 sequence is 17 residues long. The CDR3 loop is CATSRDGRLSRDYGYTF. In nucleotides, the CDR3 is TGTGCCACCAGCAGAGACGGCCGCTTGTCCAGGGACTATGGCTACACCTTC. The full variable domain, its missing parts supplied by reference TRBV15 and TRBJ1-2, is DAMVIQNPRYQVTQFGKPVTLSCSQTLNHNVMYWYQQKSSQAPKLLFHYYDKDFNNEADTPDNFQSRRPNTSFCFLDIRSPGLGDTAMYLCATSRDGRLSRDYGYTFGSGTRLTVV.

This clone was recorded once. This chain connects TRBV18 to TRBJ1-1; TRBD1 aligns across 7 bases. This CDR3 contains 15 residues. Germline V lookup: CDR1 KGHSH, CDR2 LQKENI. V lost 3 bases, J lost 0 bases, and 4 bases stayed unmatched. The CDR3 nucleotides read TGTGCCAGCTCACCGACGGGACAGCTGAACACTGAAGCTTTCTTT. This codes for CASSPTGQLNTEAFF.

The gene calls are TRBV18 and TRBJ2-1; weak D call: TRBD1 (6 bases). Trimming removed 3 bases from V and 8 bases from J, with 14 bases in between. CDR1 is KGHSH and CDR2 is LQKENI in the germline V gene. CDR3 size: 14 residues. The CDR3 is CASSPNLQGDEQFF. Here the CDR3 DNA reads TGTGCCAGCTCACCCAACCTACAGGGCGATGAGCAGTTCTTC. The full variable domain, its missing parts supplied by reference TRBV18 and TRBJ2-1, is NAGVMQNPRHLVRRRGQEARLRCSPMKGHSHVYWYRQLPEEGLKFMVYLQKENIIDESGMPKERFSAEFPKEGPSILRIQQVVRGDSAAYFCASSPNLQGDEQFFGPGTRLTVL.

This sequence joins TRBV6-5 and TRBJ2-1; D uncertain. Trimming removed 2 bases at V and 9 bases at J, with 8 bases between. CDR1 MNHEY and CDR2 SVGAGI come from the germline V gene. The CDR3 is 12 residues long. The CDR3 DNA reads TGTGCCAGCAGTTACAAAGGCGGTGAGCAGTTCTTC. Translating gives CASSYKGGEQFF.

Only a few counts were recorded for this clone. This rearrangement joins TRBV29-1 to TRBJ1-4, with no clear D. CDR1 is SQVTM, CDR2 ANQGSEA, per germline. Trimming shortened V by 4 bases and J by 8 bases, and 8 bases separated the two germline ends. The CDR3 loop spans 11 amino acids. CDR3 bases: TGCAGCGTTGGCAGATGGGAAAAACTGTTTTTT. Translating it yields CSVGRWEKLFF.

This chain uses TRBV27 with TRBJ1-5, with TRBD1 matching over 7 bases. Germline V gene sequence: CDR1 MNHEY, CDR2 SMNVEV (reference sequence). This CDR3 region has 16 residues. With 5 bases clipped from V and 1 base from J, the junction kept 8 bases outside the gene matches. The CDR3 coding sequence is TGTGCCAGCAGTCCCGGGTGGGGACAGAGCAATCAGCCCCAGCATTTT. Translating gives CASSPGWGQSNQPQHF.

The rearrangement links TRBV3-1 (or the pseudogene TRBV3-2) to TRBJ1-6; D ambiguous. Trimming took off 1 base at V and 10 bases at J, with 17 bases between the two ends. Germline CDR1 and CDR2: LGHDT and YNNKEL (reference sequence). This CDR3 region has 16 residues. The CDR3 DNA reads as TGTGCCAGCAGCCAAGCCGACGGAGCCGGAGGCTCACCCCTCCACTTT. This encodes CASSQADGAGGSPLHF.

The gene calls are TRBV7-9 and TRBJ1-6; D unresolved. Between the trimmed V and J ends, which lost 3 bases and 3 bases, there was a span of 9 bases. The CDR3 covers 15 residues. Germline CDR1 is SEHNR and CDR2 is FQNEAQ (reference sequence). CDR3 protein: CASSFEADYNSPLHF. CDR3 DNA sequence: TGTGCCAGCAGCTTCGAGGCAGACTATAATTCACCCCTCCACTTT.

The V and J genes are TRBV18 and TRBJ2-7, with TRBD2 matching 11 bases. The CDR3 extends over 15 amino acids. Germline assignment: CDR1 KGHSH and CDR2 LQKENI. With V trimmed by 6 bases and J by 3 bases, 7 bases remained unmatched. CDR3 amino acids: CASSRPGLADYEQYF. In DNA form, the CDR3 reads TGTGCCAGCTCCCGTCCGGGACTAGCGGACTACGAGCAGTACTTC.

The table lists this clone with a count of one. J is TRBJ1-2 and V is TRBV2; D perhaps matches TRBD1 (6 bases). V was clipped by 6 bases and J by 4 bases, with 15 bases between them. Germline V lookup: CDR1 SNHLY, CDR2 FYNNEI. The CDR3 sequence is 14 residues long. The CDR3 reads CASSPPGAAYGYTF. CDR3 DNA: TGTGCCAGCAGCCCACCAGGGGCGGCCTATGGCTACACCTTC.

V usage is TRBV3-1 (or the pseudogene TRBV3-2) and J usage is TRBJ2-7; TRBD2 aligns across 10 bases. The CDR3 totals 16 residues. The germline V gene encodes CDR1 LGHDT and CDR2 YNNKEL (reference sequence). V dropped 5 bases and J dropped 6; count of bases not matched to a gene: 13. CDR3 in DNA: TGTGCCAGCAGCACATCTAGCGGGAGCTCCCCTTCCGAGCAGTACTTC. Its protein product is CASSTSSGSSPSEQYF.

This clone showed up just a few times. This chain links TRBV6-5 with TRBJ1-5; possible D gene TRBD1, 5 bases. Trimming shortened V by 5 bases and J by 7 bases, and 15 bases separated the two germline ends. The germline V gene encodes CDR1 MNHEY and CDR2 SVGAGI. There are 14 residues in the CDR3. This chain's CDR3 is CASSPRAGEQPQHF. DNA for the CDR3: TGTGCCAGCAGTCCCAGGGCGGGGGAACAGCCCCAGCATTTT.

This rearrangement joins TRBV12-5 to TRBJ1-5; TRBD1 matches 9 bases. Germline assignment: CDR1 LGHNT and CDR2 FRNRAP. The length of the CDR3 is 15 residues. V shed 7 bases and J 8 bases; nucleotides not matched to a gene: 12. In DNA, the CDR3 is TGTGCTAGTGCTCTTCCCGGGACAGGGAAGAAGCCCCAGCATTTT. Translated: CASALPGTGKKPQHF.

V gene TRBV2 combines with J gene TRBJ1-5; no reliable D call. The CDR3 is 12 residues long. CDR1 and CDR2 (germline): SNHLY, FYNNEI. V was clipped by 3 bases and J by 6 bases, with 6 bases between them. The CDR3 DNA follows: TGTGCCAGCAGTGAGGCAGGTCAGCCCCAGCATTTT. Translated: CASSEAGQPQHF.

The chain links TRBV6-2 or TRBV6-3 to TRBJ1-5; D might be TRBD1 (6 bases). V was pared by 6 bases and J by 0 bases, with 18 bases between. The CDR3 has 17 residues. The germline gives CDR1 MNHEY, CDR2 SVGEGT. The CDR3 reads CASSIGQPGYSNQPQHF. In nucleotides, the CDR3 is TGTGCCAGCAGCATTGGACAGCCAGGCTATAGCAATCAGCCCCAGCATTTT.

The chain recombines TRBV6-6 with TRBJ1-3; no clear D. Trimming cost V 5 bases and J 3 bases, with 14 bases left between them. CDR1 and CDR2 (germline): MNHNY, SVGAGI (reference sequence). CDR3 length equals 15 residues. This chain's CDR3 is CASSRPPLSGNTIYF. For the CDR3, the DNA is TGTGCCAGCAGTCGGCCCCCTCTTAGTGGAAACACCATATATTTT.

CDR3 sequence: CASRGDRVTGELFF. As DNA, the CDR3 is TGTGCCAGCAGGGGGGACAGGGTAACCGGGGAGCTGTTTTTT. The rearrangement uses TRBV25-1 and TRBJ2-2; the match to TRBD1 covers 9 bases. V was pared by 6 bases and J by 5 bases, with 4 bases of the junction left unmatched. There are 14 residues in the CDR3. Germline V gene data show CDR1 as MGHDK and CDR2 as SYGVNS.

The V and J genes are TRBV5-6 and TRBJ2-2; D gene unclear. This CDR3 contains 13 residues. V lost 3 bases and J lost 7, with 10 bases in between. Germline CDR1 SGHDT, CDR2 YYEEEE. The CDR3 here is CASSSTRGGELFF. CDR3 sequence (DNA): TGTGCCAGCAGCTCGACCCGAGGCGGGGAGCTGTTTTTT.

Written as DNA, the CDR3 is TGTGCCAGCAGCCTTCCCGGGACAGGGGTCACCGGGGAGCTGTTTTTT. Translating gives CASSLPGTGVTGELFF. The gene calls are TRBV3-1 (or the pseudogene TRBV3-2) and TRBJ2-2; 10 bases line up with TRBD1. J was trimmed by 4 bases and V by 4 bases; bases with no gene match: 6. CDR1 is LGHDT, CDR2 YNNKEL, per germline (reference sequence). The CDR3 has 16 residues.

In this sample, this clone turned up once. The rearrangement links TRBV5-6 to TRBJ2-7, with 11 bases that match TRBD2. The V gene's germline CDR1 is SGHDT and CDR2 YYEEEE. The CDR3 extends over 14 amino acids. V trimming: 4 bases; J trimming: 10 bases; junction bases outside the gene matches: 10. The CDR3 loop reads CASSARRLAGRQYF. The CDR3 DNA follows: TGTGCCAGCAGCGCGCGGAGACTAGCGGGACGTCAGTACTTC.

This clone has more than one count but fewer than ten. This chain links TRBV3-1 (or the pseudogene TRBV3-2) with TRBJ1-2; D perhaps matches TRBD1 (6 bases). From germline, CDR1 is LGHDT and CDR2 YNNKEL (reference sequence). The V and J ends lost 4 bases and 8 bases respectively, with 23 bases between them. CDR3 size: 16 residues. The CDR3 loop is CASSPAEGTSRGGYTF. The CDR3 DNA reads as TGTGCCAGCAGCCCGGCGGAAGGGACATCAAGAGGGGGCTACACCTTC.

V is TRBV29-1 and J is TRBJ1-2; a possible D gene is TRBD1 (6 bases). Germline lookup yields CDR1 SQVTM and CDR2 ANQGSEA. The V end lost 4 bases, the J end lost 4 bases, and 10 bases lay between the germline ends. This CDR3 is 12 amino acids long. CDR3 in amino acids: CSVAQGGYGYTF. CDR3 bases: TGCAGCGTTGCCCAAGGGGGCTATGGCTACACCTTC.

The chain links TRBV4-1 to TRBJ1-1, with D possibly TRBD1 on 6 matching bases. V lost 10 bases and J 1 base, leaving 13 bases between the germline ends. Germline loops: CDR1 MGHRA, CDR2 YSYEKL. The CDR3 runs to 13 residues. This chain's CDR3 is CATQRGGNTEAFF. The CDR3 DNA reads as TGCGCCACACAAAGGGGGGGGAACACTGAAGCTTTCTTT.

This clone was recorded only once. The chain combines TRBV10-1 with TRBJ1-4; D is perhaps TRBD1 (5 bases). V was trimmed by 7 bases and J by 11 bases, leaving 32 bases between them. Per the germline V gene, CDR1 is WNHNN and CDR2 is SYGVQD (reference sequence). The CDR3 covers 18 residues. DNA of the CDR3: TGCGCCAGCACCCCGATTCTTCAGGGCTGGATTTTGAGCTGGAAACTGTTTTTT. This encodes CASTPILQGWILSWKLFF.

The rearrangement joins TRBV28 to TRBJ2-7; 8 nucleotides match TRBD2. CDR3 length equals 13 residues. Germline V gene sequence: CDR1 MDHEN, CDR2 SYDVKM. CDR3 region: CAANSGNSYEQYF. In DNA form, the CDR3 reads TGTGCGGCAAATAGCGGGAACTCCTACGAGCAGTACTTC.

The chain couples TRBV12-3 or TRBV12-4 to TRBJ1-2, with D maybe TRBD1 (6 bases). V was clipped by 7 bases and J by 7 bases, with 13 bases between them. CDR3 size: 12 residues. Here the CDR3 reads CASTLGGPGYTF. CDR3 bases: TGTGCCAGCACCCTGGGGGGGCCTGGCTACACCTTC.

V usage is TRBV2 and J usage is TRBJ2-3, with a weak D call TRBD2 (6 bases). The V gene lost 5 bases and the J gene lost 4 bases, with 22 bases spanning the gap. Germline V gives CDR1 SNHLY, CDR2 FYNNEI. This CDR3 comprises 17 residues. The CDR3 coding sequence is TGTGCCAGCAGTCGACGCCACGGGAGCTGGGGGGCAGATACGCAGTATTTT. Translating gives CASSRRHGSWGADTQYF.

V gene TRBV5-1 combines with J gene TRBJ2-7; 7 nucleotides match TRBD2. With 0 bases clipped from V and 2 bases from J, the junction kept 5 bases outside the gene matches. Germline lookup yields CDR1 SGHRS and CDR2 YFSETQ. This CDR3 is 15 amino acids long. DNA of the CDR3: TGCGCCAGCAGCTTGGTTGCTAGCGGCACCTACGAGCAGTACTTC. Translating it yields CASSLVASGTYEQYF.